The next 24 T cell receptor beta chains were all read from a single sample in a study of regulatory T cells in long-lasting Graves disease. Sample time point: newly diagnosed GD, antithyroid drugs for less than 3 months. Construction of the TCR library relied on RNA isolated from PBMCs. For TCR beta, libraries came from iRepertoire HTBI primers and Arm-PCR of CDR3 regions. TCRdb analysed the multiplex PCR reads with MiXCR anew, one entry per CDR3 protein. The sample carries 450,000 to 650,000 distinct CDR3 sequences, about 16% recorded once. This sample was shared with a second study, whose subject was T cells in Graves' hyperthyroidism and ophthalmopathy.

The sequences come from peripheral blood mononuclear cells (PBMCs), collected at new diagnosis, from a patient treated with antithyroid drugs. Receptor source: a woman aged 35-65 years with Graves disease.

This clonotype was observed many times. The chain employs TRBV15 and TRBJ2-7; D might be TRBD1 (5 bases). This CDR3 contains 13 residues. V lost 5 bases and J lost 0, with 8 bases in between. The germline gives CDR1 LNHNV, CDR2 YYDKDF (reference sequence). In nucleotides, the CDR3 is TGTGCCACCAGCCGACAGTCCTCCTACGAGCAGTACTTC. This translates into CATSRQSSYEQYF.

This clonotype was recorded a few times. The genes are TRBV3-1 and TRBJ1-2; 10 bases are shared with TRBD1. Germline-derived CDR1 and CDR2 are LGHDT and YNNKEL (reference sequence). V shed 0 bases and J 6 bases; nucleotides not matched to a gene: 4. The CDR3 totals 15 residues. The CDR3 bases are TGTGCCAGCAGCCAAGAGGGACAGGGGTGGGATGGCTACACCTTC. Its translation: CASSQEGQGWDGYTF.

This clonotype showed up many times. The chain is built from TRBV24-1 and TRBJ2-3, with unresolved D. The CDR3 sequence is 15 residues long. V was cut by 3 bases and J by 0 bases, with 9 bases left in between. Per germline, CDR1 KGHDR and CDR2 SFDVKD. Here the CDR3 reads CATSDKPPSTDTQYF. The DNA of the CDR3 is TGTGCCACCAGTGATAAACCCCCTAGCACAGATACGCAGTATTTT.

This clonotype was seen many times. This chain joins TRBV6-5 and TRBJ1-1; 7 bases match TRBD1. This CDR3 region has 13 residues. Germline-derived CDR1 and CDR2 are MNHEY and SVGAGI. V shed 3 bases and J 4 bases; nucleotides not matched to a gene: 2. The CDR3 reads CASSYPGGTEAFF. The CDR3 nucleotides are TGTGCCAGCAGTTATCCAGGGGGCACTGAAGCTTTCTTT.

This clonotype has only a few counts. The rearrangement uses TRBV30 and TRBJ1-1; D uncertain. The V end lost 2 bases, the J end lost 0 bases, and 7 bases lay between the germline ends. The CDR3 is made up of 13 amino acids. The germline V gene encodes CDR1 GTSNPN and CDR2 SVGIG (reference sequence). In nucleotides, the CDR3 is TGTGCCTGGAGTCGGAGGATGAACACTGAAGCTTTCTTT. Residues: CAWSRRMNTEAFF. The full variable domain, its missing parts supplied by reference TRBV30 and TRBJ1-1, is SQTIHQWPATLVQPVGSPLSLECTVEGTSNPNLYWYRQAAGRGLQLLFYSVGIGQISSEVPQNLSASRPQDRQFILSSKKLLLSDSGFYLCAWSRRMNTEAFFGQGTRLTVV.

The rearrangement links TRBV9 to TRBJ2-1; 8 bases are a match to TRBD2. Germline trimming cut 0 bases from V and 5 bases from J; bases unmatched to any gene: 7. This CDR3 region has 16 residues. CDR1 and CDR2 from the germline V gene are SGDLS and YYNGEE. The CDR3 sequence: CASSVGGGGLNNEQFF. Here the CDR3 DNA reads TGTGCCAGCAGCGTAGGGGGCGGGGGGTTGAACAATGAGCAGTTCTTC.

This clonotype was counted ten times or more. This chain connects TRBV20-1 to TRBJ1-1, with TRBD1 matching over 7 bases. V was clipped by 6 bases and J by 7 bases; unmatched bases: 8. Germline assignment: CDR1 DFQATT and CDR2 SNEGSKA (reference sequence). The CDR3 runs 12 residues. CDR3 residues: CSAVQGNVEAFF. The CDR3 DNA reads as TGCAGTGCCGTACAGGGGAACGTTGAAGCTTTCTTT.

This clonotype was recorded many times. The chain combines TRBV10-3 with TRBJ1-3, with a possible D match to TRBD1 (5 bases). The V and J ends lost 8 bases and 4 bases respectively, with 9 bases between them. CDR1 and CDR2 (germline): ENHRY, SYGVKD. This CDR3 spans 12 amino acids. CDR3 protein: CAIQGSGNTIYF. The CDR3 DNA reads TGTGCCATCCAGGGTTCCGGAAACACCATATATTTT.

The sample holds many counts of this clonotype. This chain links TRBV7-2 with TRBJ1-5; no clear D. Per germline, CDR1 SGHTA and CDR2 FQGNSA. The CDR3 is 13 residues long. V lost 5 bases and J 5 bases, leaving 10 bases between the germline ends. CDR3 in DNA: TGTGCCAGCAGCGTCGGGGTTTATCAGCCCCAGCATTTT. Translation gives CASSVGVYQPQHF.

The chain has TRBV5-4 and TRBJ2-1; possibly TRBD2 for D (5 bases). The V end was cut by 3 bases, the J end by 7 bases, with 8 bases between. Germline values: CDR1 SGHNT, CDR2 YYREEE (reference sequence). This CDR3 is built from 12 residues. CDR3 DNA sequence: TGTGCCAGCAGCTACACTAGTAATGAGCAGTTCTTC. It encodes CASSYTSNEQFF.

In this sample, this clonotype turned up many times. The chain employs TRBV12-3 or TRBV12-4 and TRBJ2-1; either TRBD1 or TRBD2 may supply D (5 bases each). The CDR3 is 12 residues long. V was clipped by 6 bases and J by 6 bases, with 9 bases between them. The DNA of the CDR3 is TGTGCCAGCAGCTTGGGGGTCAATGAGCAGTTCTTC. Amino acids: CASSLGVNEQFF.

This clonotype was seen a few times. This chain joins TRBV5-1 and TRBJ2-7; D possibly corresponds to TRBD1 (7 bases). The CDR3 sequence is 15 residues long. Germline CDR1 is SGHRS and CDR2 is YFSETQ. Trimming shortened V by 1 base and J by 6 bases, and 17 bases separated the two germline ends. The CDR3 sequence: CASSLTPGTAGEQYF. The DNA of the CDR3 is TGCGCCAGCAGCTTGACCCCCGGGACAGCGGGCGAGCAGTACTTC.

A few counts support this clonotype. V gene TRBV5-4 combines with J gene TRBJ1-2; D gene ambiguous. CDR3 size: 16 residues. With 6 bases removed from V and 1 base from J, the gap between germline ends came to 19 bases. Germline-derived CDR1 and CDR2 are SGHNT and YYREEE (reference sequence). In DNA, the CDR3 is TGTGCCAGCATAGGTCCCCAAAAGCTCAATAACTATGGCTACACCTTC. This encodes CASIGPQKLNNYGYTF.

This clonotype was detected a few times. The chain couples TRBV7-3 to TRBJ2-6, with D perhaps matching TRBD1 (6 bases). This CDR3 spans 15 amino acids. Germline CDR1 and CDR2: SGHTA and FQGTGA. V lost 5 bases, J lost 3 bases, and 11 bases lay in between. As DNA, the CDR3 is TGTGCCAGCAGCCACAGGGAAGGTGGGGCCAACGTCCTGACTTTC. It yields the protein CASSHREGGANVLTF.

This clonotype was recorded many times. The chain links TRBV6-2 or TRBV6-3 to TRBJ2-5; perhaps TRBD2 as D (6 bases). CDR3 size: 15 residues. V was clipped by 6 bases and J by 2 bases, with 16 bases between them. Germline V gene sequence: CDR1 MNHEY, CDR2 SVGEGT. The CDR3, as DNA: TGTGCCAGCAGCCTGGGAGGCAGTAAGCAAGAGACCCAGTACTTC. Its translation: CASSLGGSKQETQYF.

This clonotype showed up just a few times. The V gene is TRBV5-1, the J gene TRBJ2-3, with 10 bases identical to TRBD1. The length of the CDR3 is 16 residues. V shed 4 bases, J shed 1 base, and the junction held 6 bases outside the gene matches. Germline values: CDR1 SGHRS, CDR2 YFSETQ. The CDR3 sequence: CASSATGTGGTDTQYF. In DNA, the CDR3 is TGCGCCAGCAGCGCCACCGGGACAGGGGGCACAGATACGCAGTATTTT.

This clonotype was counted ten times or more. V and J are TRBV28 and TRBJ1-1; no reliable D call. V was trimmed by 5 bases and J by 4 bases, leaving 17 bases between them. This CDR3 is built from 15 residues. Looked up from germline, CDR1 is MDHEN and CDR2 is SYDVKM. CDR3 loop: CASSPQAGQLTEAFF. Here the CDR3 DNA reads TGTGCCAGCAGTCCTCAAGCCGGGCAGCTCACTGAAGCTTTCTTT.

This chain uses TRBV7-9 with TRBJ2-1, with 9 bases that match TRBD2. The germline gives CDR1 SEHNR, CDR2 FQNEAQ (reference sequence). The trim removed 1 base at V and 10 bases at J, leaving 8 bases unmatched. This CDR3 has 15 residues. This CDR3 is CASSLERVAGEEQFF. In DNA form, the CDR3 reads TGTGCCAGCAGCTTAGAAAGGGTAGCGGGGGAGGAGCAGTTCTTC.

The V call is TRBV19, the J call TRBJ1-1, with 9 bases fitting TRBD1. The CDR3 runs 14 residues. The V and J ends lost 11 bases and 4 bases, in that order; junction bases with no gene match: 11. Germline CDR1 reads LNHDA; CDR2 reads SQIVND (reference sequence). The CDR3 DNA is TGTGCCGGTAATTGGGGACAGGGAGGCACTGAAGCTTTCTTT. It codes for CAGNWGQGGTEAFF.

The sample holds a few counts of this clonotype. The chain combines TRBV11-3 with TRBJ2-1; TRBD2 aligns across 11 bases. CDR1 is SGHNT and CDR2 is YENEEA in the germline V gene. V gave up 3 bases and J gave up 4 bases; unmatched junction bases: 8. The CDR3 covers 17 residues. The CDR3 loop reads CASSFSPGLAVYNEQFF. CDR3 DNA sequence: TGTGCCAGCAGCTTTAGTCCGGGACTAGCGGTTTACAATGAGCAGTTCTTC.

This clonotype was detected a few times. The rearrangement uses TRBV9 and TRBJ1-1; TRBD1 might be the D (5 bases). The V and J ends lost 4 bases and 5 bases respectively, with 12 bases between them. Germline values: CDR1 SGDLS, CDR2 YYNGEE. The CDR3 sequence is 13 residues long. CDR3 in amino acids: CASSPEGLTEAFF. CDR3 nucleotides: TGTGCCAGCAGCCCCGAGGGACTAACTGAAGCTTTCTTT.

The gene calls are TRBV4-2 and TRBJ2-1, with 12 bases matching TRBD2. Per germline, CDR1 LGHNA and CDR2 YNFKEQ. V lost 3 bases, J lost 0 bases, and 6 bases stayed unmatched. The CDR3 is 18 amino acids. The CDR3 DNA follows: TGTGCCAGCAGCCATTCTAGCGGGGGGGGTAGCTCCTACAATGAGCAGTTCTTC. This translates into CASSHSSGGGSSYNEQFF.

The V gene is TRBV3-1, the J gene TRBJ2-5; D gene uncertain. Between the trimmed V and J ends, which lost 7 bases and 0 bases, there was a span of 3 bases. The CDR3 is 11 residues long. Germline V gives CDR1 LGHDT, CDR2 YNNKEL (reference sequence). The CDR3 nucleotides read TGTGCCAGCACCCACCAAGAGACCCAGTACTTC. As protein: CASTHQETQYF.

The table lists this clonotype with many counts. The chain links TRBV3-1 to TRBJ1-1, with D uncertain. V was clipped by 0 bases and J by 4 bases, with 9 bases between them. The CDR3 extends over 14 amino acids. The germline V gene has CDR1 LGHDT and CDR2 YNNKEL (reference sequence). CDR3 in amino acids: CASSQEPGSTEAFF. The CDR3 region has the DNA TGTGCCAGCAGCCAAGAGCCGGGGTCCACTGAAGCTTTCTTT.